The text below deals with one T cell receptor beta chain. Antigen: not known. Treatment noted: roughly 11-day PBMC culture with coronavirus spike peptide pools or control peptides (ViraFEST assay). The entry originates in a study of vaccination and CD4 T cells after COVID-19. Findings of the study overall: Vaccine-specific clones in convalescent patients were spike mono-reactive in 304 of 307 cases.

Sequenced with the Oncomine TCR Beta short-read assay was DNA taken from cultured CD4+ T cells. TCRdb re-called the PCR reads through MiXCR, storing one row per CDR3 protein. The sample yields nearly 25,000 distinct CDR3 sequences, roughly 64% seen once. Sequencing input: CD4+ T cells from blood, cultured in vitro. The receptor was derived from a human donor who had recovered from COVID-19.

CDR3 nucleotides: TGTGCCAGCAGCTTAAACACTGAAGCTTTCTTT. Its protein product is CASSLNTEAFF. This chain connects TRBV7-8 to TRBJ1-1; D uncertain. Trimming stripped 2 bases from V and 2 bases from J, with 0 bases between. The germline V gene encodes CDR1 SGHVS and CDR2 FQNEAQ. The CDR3 has 11 amino acids.